These T cell receptor beta chains were read from a single sample in a study of T cell responses to AZD1222 COVID-19 vaccine. TCRdb's table, derived via immunoSEQ multiplex PCR, lists solely in-frame clones and lacks some. The table records 45,000 to 55,000 clones, roughly four fifths of them present only once. Sequenced here: peripheral blood, sampled on day 0 of AZD1222 vaccination. The source is an adult in good health. CDR3s leave out the opening cysteine and the closing phenylalanine or tryptophan. Each record gives: D gene, V gene, CDR3 protein. The D gene is left open where the match is weak.

NA	TRBV29-1	SVLQGDTQY
TRBD2	TRBV6-5	ASRQTSVSEQF
NA	TRBV18	ASSPLDRTEAF
TRBD1	TRBV11-2	ASSPDRGRFYEQY
TRBD1	TRBV27	ASSPGRDRGRETQY
NA	TRBV10-3	AISEVGQETQY
NA	TRBV28	ASIPPVGSRDGSNQPQH
NA	TRBV6-2/TRBV6-3	ASSYSARQETQY
NA	TRBV3-1/TRBV3-2	ASSQEARQADTQY
NA	TRBV30	AVHRDPRSNEQF
NA	TRBV6-5	ASSYSGLNEKLF
NA	TRBV12-5	ASGLGPSRFNTGELF
TRBD1	TRBV11-2	ASSPLRTGGRTGELF
TRBD1	TRBV7-9	VLRGSAETQY
NA	TRBV6-6	ASSPSAGVIDEQY
NA	TRBV27	ASSFGQFANEQF
TRBD1	TRBV4-1	ASSFRDRDYEQY
NA	TRBV14	ASSLQEPRAEAF
NA	TRBV10-2	ASSGGQGNEQY
TRBD1	TRBV7-9	ASSPRTGWNEKLF
NA	TRBV5-1	ASSLGRESGTQY
NA	TRBV7-9	ASSLDRQVEGEQF
TRBD1	TRBV6-5	ASSPDREDNYGYT
NA	TRBV5-1	ASSLGMGGGSYEQY
NA	TRBV29-1	SVVNRVNTEAF
NA	TRBV2	ASSEARPAEAF
NA	TRBV7-2	ASSLVGSSSYNEQF
TRBD2	TRBV9	ASTSPRGRGEETQY
NA	TRBV21-1	ASSKDGPLNNEQF
NA	TRBV20-1	SASVFGNTIY
TRBD1	TRBV15	ATSLDRGNFNEQY
NA	TRBV15	ATTLGDPTSTDTQY
TRBD1	TRBV5-5	ASSSTGVNTEAF
NA	TRBV7-9	ASSLGTMAGANVLT
NA	TRBV7-8	ASSLDIQYGYT
TRBD2	TRBV19	ASSSGLAGGGNEQF
NA	TRBV6-5	ASSRGGRSNQPQH
TRBD1	TRBV19	ASSPGTGFKPQH
NA	TRBV7-2	ASSLEGTHNYGYT
NA	TRBV24-1	ATSDFNNEQF